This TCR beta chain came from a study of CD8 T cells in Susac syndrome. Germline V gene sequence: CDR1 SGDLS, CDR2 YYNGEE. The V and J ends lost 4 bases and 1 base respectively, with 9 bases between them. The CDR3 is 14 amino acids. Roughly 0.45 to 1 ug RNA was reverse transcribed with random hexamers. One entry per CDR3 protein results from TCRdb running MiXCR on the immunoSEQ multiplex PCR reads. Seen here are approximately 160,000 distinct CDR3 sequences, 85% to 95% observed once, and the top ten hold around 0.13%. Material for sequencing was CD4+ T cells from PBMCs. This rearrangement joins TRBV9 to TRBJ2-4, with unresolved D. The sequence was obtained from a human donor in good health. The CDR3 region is CASSPSRAKNIQYF. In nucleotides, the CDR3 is TGTGCCAGCAGCCCCAGTAGGGCCAAAAACATTCAGTACTTC.